This T cell receptor beta chain was recovered during a study of T-cell reconstitution after alpha-beta-depleted transplantation in children. Unique molecular identifiers were used in preparing the TCRbeta library. TCRdb analysed the PCR reads with MiXCR anew, one entry per CDR3 protein. This sample has approximately 270,000 distinct CDR3 sequences, with nearly 10% found just once. The CDR3 loop spans 13 amino acids. This clonotype showed up many times. The V gene is TRBV21-1, the J gene TRBJ2-6. TRBV21-1 is termed a pseudogene. The clonotype was recovered from a human donor who donated a stem cell graft to a child with SCID. The sequences come from PBMCs from the stem cell graft donor, collected from the stem cell graft. The CDR3 here is CASPASGANVLTF. The CDR3 DNA reads TGTGCCAGCCCAGCTTCTGGGGCCAACGTCCTGACTTTC.